These 5 T cell receptor beta chains were all obtained from the same sample, sequenced in a study of CD8+CD57+ T cells in acquired aplastic anemia. Previously, flow cytometry had revealed CD8+CD57+ cell expansion in the patients chosen for sequencing. TCR beta VDJ combinations and CDR3 sequences were profiled from genomic DNA. TCRdb used MiXCR to reprocess the reads, holding one entry per CDR3 protein. The sample includes roughly 250,000 distinct CDR3 sequences, approximately 82% of them seen just once. Sequenced input: sorted CD4+, CD8+, or CD8+CD57+ T cells (not recorded which) from PBMCs. The receptors were sampled from a human donor with aplastic anemia.

The J gene is TRBJ1-2, the V gene TRBV20-1; TRBD1 might be the D (5 bases). V dropped 0 bases and J dropped 3 bases, with 17 bases sitting between them. From germline, CDR1 is DFQATT and CDR2 SNEGSKA (reference sequence). The CDR3 extends over 16 amino acids. Here the CDR3 reads CSARDWDGTMDYGYTF. In nucleotides, the CDR3 is TGCAGTGCTAGAGATTGGGATGGGACGATGGACTATGGCTACACCTTC.

This chain connects TRBV20-1 to TRBJ2-1, with D tentatively TRBD1 or TRBD2 (5 bases each). CDR1 and CDR2 from the germline V gene are DFQATT and SNEGSKA (reference sequence). Trimming pared 4 bases from V and 10 bases from J, leaving 8 bases between. There are 10 residues in the CDR3. CDR3 loop: CSAIGAEQFF. The CDR3 coding sequence is TGCAGTGCTATCGGGGCAGAGCAGTTCTTC.

This clonotype has a single count. The rearrangement links TRBV2 to TRBJ2-3; 10 nucleotides agree with TRBD2. The germline V gene has CDR1 SNHLY and CDR2 FYNNEI. This CDR3 has 16 amino acids. Losses at the gene ends were 6 bases for V and 6 bases for J; bases not matched to a gene: 12. CDR3 in DNA: TGTGCCAGCAGCTTATGGAGCGGGGGGGCCACCGATACGCAGTATTTT. Its translation is CASSLWSGGATDTQYF.

Comment on this clonotype: At one end the junction does not follow the germline gene, possibly because of a read error. The rearrangement links TRBV7-3 to TRBJ1-2; D is unresolved. Germline V CDR1 and CDR2: SGHTA, FQGTGA. CDR3 length: 14 residues. This CDR3 is CASSLGDAYYGYIF. DNA for the CDR3: TGTGCCAGCAGCTTAGGGGATGCCTATTATGGCTACATCTTC. Using reference TRBV7-3 and TRBJ1-2 for the parts outside the CDR3, the full variable domain is GAGVSQTPSNKVTEKGKYVELRCDPISGHTALYWYRQSLGQGPEFLIYFQGTGAADDSGLPNDRFFAVRPEGSVSTLKIQRTERGDSAVYLCASSLGDAYYGYIFGSGTRLTVV.

This rearrangement joins TRBV7-3 to TRBJ2-7; D is ambiguous. Trimming removed 1 base from V and 2 bases from J, with 3 bases in between. The CDR3 runs to 12 residues. Germline assignment: CDR1 SGHTA and CDR2 FQGTGA. CDR3 loop: CASSLSTYEQYF. The CDR3, as DNA: TGTGCCAGCAGCTTAAGTACCTACGAGCAGTACTTC. Looking up the rest from reference TRBV7-3 and TRBJ2-7 gives the full variable domain: GAGVSQTPSNKVTEKGKYVELRCDPISGHTALYWYRQSLGQGPEFLIYFQGTGAADDSGLPNDRFFAVRPEGSVSTLKIQRTERGDSAVYLCASSLSTYEQYFGPGTRLTVT.